This paragraph covers one TCR beta chain sequence. This specimen comes from a study of blood T cell repertoires in COVID-19. In the study overall: Sources were T cells, B-cell-depleted T cells, or PBMCs; the material itself was cDNA or gDNA.

The CDR3 contains 12 residues. Germline CDR1 is MNHEY and CDR2 is SVGAGI. V was trimmed by 2 bases and J by 8 bases, leaving 9 bases between them. Per the original data handling: The authors estimated nucleated cell counts from reference gene primer amplification. Here immunoSEQ multiplex PCR was the method, and the copy in TCRdb shows in-frame clones only, minus some. V, J and clone size derive from that table, while D and trimming were established from the DNA sequence. Of 200,000 to 250,000 clones in the sample, about 90% were seen once. This receptor was identified in a woman aged 25-40 years who had recovered from COVID-19. The chain is built from TRBV6-5 and TRBJ1-1; D gene unclear. The sample taken for sequencing was peripheral blood. CDR3 sequence: CASSYTRGEAFF. For the CDR3, the DNA is TGTGCCAGCAGTTACACCCGGGGAGAAGCTTTCTTT.